This paragraph reports one TCR beta chain. The antigen is not known. This entry comes from a study of shared clonotypes between healthy human individuals. Broader study findings: For naive CD4 cells, around 5.1% of clonotypes were shared across a handful of donors. Generation of non-shared clonotypes was less probable than generation of clonotypes shared by all four donors.

The donors, healthy adults who were HIV-negative, had experienced no recent acute infections or vaccinations. This CDR3 is built from 14 residues. V lost 5 bases to trimming and J lost 2 bases, with 13 bases between them. Germline-derived CDR1 and CDR2 are LNHNV and YYDKDF (reference sequence). The run depth of the assay was deep. Profiling relied on immunoSEQ multiplex PCR, and the TCRdb table lists in-frame clones only, not all of them. The sample contains millions of clones, 95% of which appear only once. V usage is TRBV15 and J usage is TRBJ2-7; weak D call: TRBD1 (6 bases). Input material: naive CD4+ T cells sorted from blood. Subset given: CD45RA+ positively selected. The TCR comes from a man between 18 and 29 years old in good health. The CDR3 protein is CATSARAGAYEQYF. CDR3 sequence (DNA): TGTGCCACCAGCGCCCGAGCAGGGGCCTACGAGCAGTACTTC.